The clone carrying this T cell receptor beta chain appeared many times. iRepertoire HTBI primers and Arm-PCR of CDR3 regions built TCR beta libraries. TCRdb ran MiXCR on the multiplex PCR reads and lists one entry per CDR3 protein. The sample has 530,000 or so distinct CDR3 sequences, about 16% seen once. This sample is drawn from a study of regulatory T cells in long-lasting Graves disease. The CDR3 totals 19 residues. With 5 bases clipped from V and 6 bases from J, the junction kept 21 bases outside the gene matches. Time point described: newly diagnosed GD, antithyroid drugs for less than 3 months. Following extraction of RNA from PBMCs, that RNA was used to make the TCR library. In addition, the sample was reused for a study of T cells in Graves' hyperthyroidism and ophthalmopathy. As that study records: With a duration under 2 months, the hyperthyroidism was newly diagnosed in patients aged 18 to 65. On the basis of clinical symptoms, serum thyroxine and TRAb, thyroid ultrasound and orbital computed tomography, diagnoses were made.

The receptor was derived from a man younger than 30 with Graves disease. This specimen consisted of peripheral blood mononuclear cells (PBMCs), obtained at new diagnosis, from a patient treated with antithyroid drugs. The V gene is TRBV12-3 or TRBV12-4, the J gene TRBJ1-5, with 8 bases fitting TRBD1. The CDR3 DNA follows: TGTGCCAGCAGTGCCTCACGAGGACAGGGCATCTTTTTCGGTCAGCCCCAGCATTTT. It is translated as CASSASRGQGIFFGQPQHF.